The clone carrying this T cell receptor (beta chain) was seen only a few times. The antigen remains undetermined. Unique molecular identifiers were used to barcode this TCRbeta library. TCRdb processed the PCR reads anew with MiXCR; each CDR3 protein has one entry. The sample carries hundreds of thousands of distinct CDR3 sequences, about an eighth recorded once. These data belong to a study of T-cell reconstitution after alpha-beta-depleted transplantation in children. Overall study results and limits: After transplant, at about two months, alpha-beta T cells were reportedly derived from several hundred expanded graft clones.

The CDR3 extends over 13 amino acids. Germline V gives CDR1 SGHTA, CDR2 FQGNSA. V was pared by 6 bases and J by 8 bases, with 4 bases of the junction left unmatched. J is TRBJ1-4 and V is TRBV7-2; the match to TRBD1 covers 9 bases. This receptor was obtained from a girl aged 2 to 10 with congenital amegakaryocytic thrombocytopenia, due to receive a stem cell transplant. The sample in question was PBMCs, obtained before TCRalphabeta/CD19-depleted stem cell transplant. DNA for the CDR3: TGTGCCAGCAGGGGGACAGGGAGGGAAAAACTGTTTTTT. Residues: CASRGTGREKLFF.